These T cell receptor beta chains were read from a single sample in a study of cytomegalovirus exposure and HLA in healthy donors. Produced via immunoSEQ multiplex PCR; TCRdb's table is partial and in-frame only. The record lists approximately 190,000 clones, of which the ten most abundant hold roughly 0.74%. Sequenced: PBMCs. These TCRs come from a boy aged 10-17 years in good health and CMV-seronegative. CDR3s include the opening cysteine and the closing phenylalanine or tryptophan. A D gene is named only where the DNA matches it firmly.

V gene: TRBV6-1; D gene: .; CDR3 length: 15; J gene: TRBJ1-6; CDR3 protein: CASSRTDSYNSPLHF; CDR3 DNA: TGTGCCAGCAGTAGGACAGACTCCTATAATTCACCCCTCCACTTT
V gene: TRBV13; D gene: .; CDR3 length: 12; J gene: TRBJ1-1; CDR3 protein: CASSPLNTEAFF; CDR3 DNA: TGTGCCAGCAGCCCATTGAACACTGAAGCTTTCTTT
V gene: TRBV9; D gene: .; CDR3 length: 15; J gene: TRBJ1-2; CDR3 protein: CASSPRGGINYGYTF; CDR3 DNA: TGTGCCAGCAGCCCCCGGGGGGGGATTAACTATGGCTACACCTTC
V gene: TRBV9; D gene: .; CDR3 length: 12; J gene: TRBJ2-1; CDR3 protein: CASSARGNEQFF; CDR3 DNA: TGTGCCAGCAGCGCGAGAGGGAATGAGCAGTTCTTC
V gene: TRBV6-5; D gene: .; CDR3 length: 14; J gene: TRBJ1-3; CDR3 protein: CASSGAFSGNTIYF; CDR3 DNA: TGTGCCAGCAGTGGAGCCTTCTCTGGAAACACCATATATTTT
V gene: TRBV5-1; D gene: TRBD2; CDR3 length: 19; J gene: TRBJ2-7; CDR3 protein: CASSTNPLAGGLSSYEQYF; CDR3 DNA: TGCGCCAGCAGCACAAACCCACTAGCGGGGGGGCTTAGCTCCTACGAGCAGTACTTC
V gene: TRBV7-8; D gene: TRBD1; CDR3 length: 16; J gene: TRBJ1-1; CDR3 protein: CASSFDPGGANTEAFF; CDR3 DNA: TGTGCCAGCAGCTTCGACCCAGGGGGCGCGAACACTGAAGCTTTCTTT
V gene: TRBV7-2; D gene: .; CDR3 length: 14; J gene: TRBJ2-5; CDR3 protein: CASSRPRPEETQYF; CDR3 DNA: TGTGCCAGCAGCCGCCCTAGGCCAGAGGAGACCCAGTACTTC
V gene: TRBV6-4; D gene: .; CDR3 length: 14; J gene: TRBJ2-1; CDR3 protein: CASSDSNPGNEQFF; CDR3 DNA: TGTGCCAGCAGTGACTCGAACCCCGGCAATGAGCAGTTCTTC
V gene: TRBV11-2; D gene: TRBD2; CDR3 length: 18; J gene: TRBJ2-3; CDR3 protein: CASSPRPSGGISTDTQYF; CDR3 DNA: TGTGCCAGCAGCCCTCGCCCAAGCGGGGGGATTAGCACAGATACGCAGTATTTT
V gene: TRBV14; D gene: .; CDR3 length: 15; J gene: TRBJ2-7; CDR3 protein: CASSQEVNSIYEQYF; CDR3 DNA: TGTGCCAGCAGCCAAGAGGTTAATTCCATCTACGAGCAGTACTTC
V gene: TRBV9; D gene: TRBD2; CDR3 length: 17; J gene: TRBJ2-5; CDR3 protein: CASTVGLAGLGGETQYF; CDR3 DNA: TGTGCCAGCACCGTGGGCCTAGCGGGGCTCGGTGGAGAGACCCAGTACTTC
V gene: TRBV27; D gene: TRBD1; CDR3 length: 14; J gene: TRBJ2-1; CDR3 protein: CASSDRVKWNEQFF; CDR3 DNA: TGTGCCAGCAGCGACAGGGTCAAATGGAATGAGCAGTTCTTC
V gene: TRBV6-1; D gene: TRBD2; CDR3 length: 15; J gene: TRBJ2-5; CDR3 protein: CASRERLAGGLEQYF; CDR3 DNA: TGTGCCAGCAGGGAGAGACTAGCGGGGGGACTGGAGCAGTACTTC
V gene: TRBV19; D gene: .; CDR3 length: 16; J gene: TRBJ1-1; CDR3 protein: CASSIGPVPANTEAFF; CDR3 DNA: TGTGCCAGTAGTATAGGTCCGGTACCTGCGAACACTGAAGCTTTCTTT
V gene: TRBV18; D gene: TRBD2; CDR3 length: 16; J gene: TRBJ2-5; CDR3 protein: CASSPSGGTTRETQYF; CDR3 DNA: TGTGCCAGCTCACCTAGCGGGGGGACCACGAGAGAGACCCAGTACTTC